A single sample gave rise to the 23 T cell receptor beta chains below, sequenced in a study of neoadjuvant nivolumab and ipilimumab in lung cancer (dated by TCRdb to 2020 to 2022). The library was generated by the immunoSEQ multiplex PCR assay. What TCRdb holds here is the immuneACCESS table cut down to in-frame rearrangements. Part of the clones is not present; checked against another copy, under half of the missing clones reflect an unresolved V gene, and the others are unexplained. This sample has under 5,000 clones in its table, and 81% of those were observed once. The ten largest clonotypes hold roughly 5% of the sample. The meaning of the sample's time point label: at surgical resection after neoadjuvant nivolumab +/- ipilimumab. The sample consisted of normal lung tissue adjacent to the tumor, taken after neoadjuvant nivolumab, alone or with ipilimumab, at or shortly before surgery. The source is an adult with non-small cell lung cancer. Some clones in this sample may be carry-over from other donors' samples.

DNA for the CDR3: TGTGCCAGCTCACCACTCCTGGACGATGAAAAACTGTTTTTT. Protein sequence: CASSPLLDDEKLFF. This sequence joins TRBV18 and TRBJ1-4; the D is unclear. This CDR3 is 14 amino acids long. Germline loops: CDR1 KGHSH, CDR2 LQKENI. The V end was cut by 1 base, the J end by 6 bases, with 9 bases between.

V usage is TRBV6-4 and J usage is TRBJ2-1; D uncertain. V gave up 5 bases and J gave up 7 bases, with 12 bases separating them. This CDR3 region has 13 residues. Per the germline V gene, CDR1 is MRHNA and CDR2 is SNTAGT. The CDR3 nucleotides read TGTGCCAGCAGTCTTGAGTATGGGAATGAGCAGTTCTTC. This codes for CASSLEYGNEQFF.

The genes are TRBV5-6 and TRBJ1-6; D gene ambiguous. The germline CDR1 and CDR2 sequences are SGHDT and YYEEEE. This CDR3 comprises 14 residues. Trimming cost V 4 bases and J 3 bases, with 8 bases left between them. Written as DNA, the CDR3 is TGTGCCAGCAGCCTACGGAGCTATAATTCACCCCTCCACTTT. It codes for CASSLRSYNSPLHF.

The rearrangement uses TRBV11-3 and TRBJ2-7; 7 bases line up with TRBD2. The CDR3 has 13 amino acids. The V gene end was trimmed by 3 bases and the J gene end by 6 bases; junction bases not matched to a gene: 5. CDR1 SGHNT and CDR2 YENEEA come from the germline V gene. The CDR3 here is CASSFGGKSEQYF. The CDR3 bases are TGTGCCAGCAGCTTCGGGGGGAAGAGCGAGCAGTACTTC.

CDR3 in amino acids: CASSLVTSYNEQFF. Here the CDR3 DNA reads TGTGCCAGCAGCTTAGTGACTAGCTACAATGAGCAGTTCTTC. The rearrangement joins TRBV11-1 to TRBJ2-1; D perhaps matches TRBD2 (6 bases). V lost 1 base, J lost 3 bases, and 7 bases lay in between. Germline V gene data show CDR1 as SGHAT and CDR2 as FQDESV (reference sequence). CDR3 length: 14 amino acids.

The rearrangement links TRBV7-9 to TRBJ1-1; D unresolved. The CDR3 is 13 residues long. Germline CDR1 is SEHNR and CDR2 is FQNEAQ (reference sequence). The V gene lost 5 bases and the J gene lost 3 bases, with 10 bases spanning the gap. CDR3 amino acids: CASSKDSYTEAFF. DNA of the CDR3: TGTGCCAGCAGCAAGGACTCGTACACTGAAGCTTTCTTT.

The chain uses TRBV5-4 and TRBJ1-2; the match to TRBD1 covers 8 bases. The CDR3 runs 17 residues. Germline trimming cut 3 bases from V and 7 bases from J; bases unmatched to any gene: 17. CDR1 is SGHNT and CDR2 is YYREEE in the germline V gene (reference sequence). The CDR3 loop reads CASSSPTGVRTGSGYTF. Here the CDR3 DNA reads TGTGCCAGCAGCTCGCCGACAGGGGTCCGAACGGGGAGTGGCTACACCTTC.

This clone has a single count. The V and J genes are TRBV11-2 and TRBJ1-1; D unclear. The CDR3 is 12 residues long. Germline V lookup: CDR1 SGHAT, CDR2 FQNNGV. The V and J ends lost 2 bases and 9 bases respectively, with 10 bases between them. Written as DNA, the CDR3 is TGTGCCAGCAGCTTACCCAGGTCTAAAGCTTTCTTT. Residues: CASSLPRSKAFF.

This clone was recorded only once. V usage is TRBV11-2 and J usage is TRBJ1-1; 8 bases match TRBD1. The ends lost 1 base at V and 6 bases at J; junction bases unmatched: 7. The length of the CDR3 is 15 residues. Per germline, CDR1 SGHAT and CDR2 FQNNGV. As DNA, the CDR3 is TGTGCCAGCAGCTTAGTGTCAGGGGGCATCTCTGAAGCTTTCTTT. This gives the protein CASSLVSGGISEAFF. The variable domain in full, completed from reference TRBV11-2 and TRBJ1-1, reads EAGVAQSPRYKIIEKRQSVAFWCNPISGHATLYWYQQILGQGPKLLIQFQNNGVVDDSQLPKDRFSAERLKGVDSTLKIQPAKLEDSAVYLCASSLVSGGISEAFFGQGTRLTVV.

The V gene is TRBV11-3, the J gene TRBJ2-7; D may match TRBD1 or TRBD2 (5 bases each). The CDR3 contains 13 residues. Germline lookup yields CDR1 SGHNT and CDR2 YENEEA. Trimming took off 2 bases at V and 2 bases at J, with 7 bases between the two ends. The CDR3 nucleotides are TGTGCCAGCAGCTTACCGGGGCCCTACGAGCAGTACTTC. It codes for CASSLPGPYEQYF.

The V and J genes are TRBV11-1 and TRBJ1-2, with D maybe TRBD1 (5 bases). CDR1 is SGHAT, CDR2 FQDESV, per germline (reference sequence). The CDR3 is 13 amino acids. V was cut by 5 bases and J by 3 bases, with 10 bases left in between. This chain's CDR3 is CASSLGTDYGYTF. The DNA of the CDR3 is TGTGCCAGCAGCCTCGGGACGGACTATGGCTACACCTTC.

The chain carries TRBV7-2 and TRBJ2-7; D ambiguous. V lost 1 base and J 5 bases, leaving 9 bases between the germline ends. The CDR3 is 13 residues long. Germline V gene sequence: CDR1 SGHTA, CDR2 FQGNSA. Written as DNA, the CDR3 is TGTGCCAGCAGCTTAGAACCCAGAAACGAGCAGTACTTC. The encoded protein is CASSLEPRNEQYF.

The genes are TRBV14 and TRBJ2-1; a weak D match, TRBD2 (6 bases). The length of the CDR3 is 15 residues. The germline V and J ends were trimmed by 1 base and 4 bases, with 11 bases remaining between them. Germline CDR1 and CDR2: SGHDN and FVKESK. In nucleotides, the CDR3 is TGTGCCAGCAGCCAAGCCGGGGCGGGGTACAATGAGCAGTTCTTC. Translating it yields CASSQAGAGYNEQFF.

This clone has more than one count but fewer than ten. V is TRBV7-2 and J is TRBJ2-7; TRBD2 agrees at 7 bases. J was trimmed by 5 bases and V by 3 bases; bases with no gene match: 7. CDR3 length equals 14 residues. CDR1 is SGHTA, CDR2 FQGNSA, per germline. The CDR3 loop reads CASSFGLAVDEQYF. The CDR3, as DNA: TGTGCCAGCAGCTTCGGGCTAGCGGTGGACGAGCAGTACTTC.

The V gene is TRBV18, the J gene TRBJ1-2, with TRBD1 as a possible D gene (5 bases). The V end lost 2 bases, the J end lost 8 bases, and 12 bases lay between the germline ends. Germline lookup yields CDR1 KGHSH and CDR2 LQKENI. The CDR3 spans 13 residues. The DNA for the CDR3 is TGTGCCAGCTCACCAAGGGACGGGGAGGGCTACACCTTC. As protein: CASSPRDGEGYTF.

Here the CDR3 reads CASSWGGHLNTEAFF. Here the CDR3 DNA reads TGTGCCAGCAGCTGGGGCGGGCACCTGAACACTGAAGCTTTCTTT. This sequence joins TRBV5-6 and TRBJ1-1; the D gene is possibly TRBD1 (5 bases). The V end lost 3 bases, the J end lost 0 bases, and 12 bases lay between the germline ends. The CDR3 is 15 residues long. Per the germline V gene, CDR1 is SGHDT and CDR2 is YYEEEE.

This rearrangement joins TRBV7-2 to TRBJ2-2; perhaps TRBD2 as D (6 bases). This CDR3 contains 15 residues. Germline CDR1 and CDR2: SGHTA and FQGNSA. The ends were cut back, 1 base at V and 4 bases at J, with 10 bases in the middle. In DNA form, the CDR3 reads TGTGCCAGCAGCTTAGAGGCGGGGATCACCGGGGAGCTGTTTTTT. Its translation: CASSLEAGITGELFF.

V usage is TRBV5-1 and J usage is TRBJ1-2, with D perhaps matching TRBD1 (5 bases). The germline gives CDR1 SGHRS, CDR2 YFSETQ. The CDR3 loop spans 14 amino acids. Trimming shortened V by 3 bases and J by 6 bases, and 15 bases separated the two germline ends. The DNA of the CDR3 is TGCGCCAGCAGCTCCGGGGGGGTGCGAGATGGCTACACCTTC. Translating it yields CASSSGGVRDGYTF.

The V call is TRBV11-3, the J call TRBJ2-5; no clear D. V was trimmed by 1 base and J by 7 bases, leaving 16 bases between them. Germline assignment: CDR1 SGHNT and CDR2 YENEEA. The length of the CDR3 is 15 residues. CDR3 region: CASSLVSAEVATQYF. The CDR3 DNA reads TGTGCCAGCAGCTTAGTCTCTGCCGAGGTCGCGACCCAGTACTTC.

The chain combines TRBV28 with TRBJ1-2; no reliable D call. CDR1 and CDR2 (germline): MDHEN, SYDVKM. V lost 7 bases, J lost 0 bases, and 6 bases lay in between. The CDR3 totals 12 residues. CDR3 amino acids: CASNSANYGYTF. The CDR3 DNA sequence: TGTGCCAGCAATTCAGCTAACTATGGCTACACCTTC.

This clone has only one observation. The chain joins TRBV7-2 to TRBJ2-7; unclear D gene. The CDR3 is 14 amino acids. Germline assignment: CDR1 SGHTA and CDR2 FQGNSA. Trimming left V 0 bases short and J 2 bases short, with 8 bases between. CDR3 region: CASSLAAKTYEQYF. The CDR3 DNA reads TGTGCCAGCAGCTTAGCGGCGAAAACCTACGAGCAGTACTTC. Based on the CDR3 plus reference TRBV7-2 and TRBJ2-7, the full variable domain is GAGVSQSPSNKVTEKGKDVELRCDPISGHTALYWYRQSLGQGLEFLIYFQGNSAPDKSGLPSDRFSAERTGGSVSTLTIQRTQQEDSAVYLCASSLAAKTYEQYFGPGTRLTVT.

J is TRBJ1-2 and V is TRBV18; the D gene is possibly TRBD1 (5 bases). This CDR3 is 18 amino acids long. CDR1 is KGHSH, CDR2 LQKENI, per germline. Between the trimmed V and J ends, which lost 2 bases and 3 bases, there was a span of 22 bases. The chain's CDR3 is CASSPSLGGLWDHYGYTF. In nucleotides, the CDR3 is TGTGCCAGCTCACCATCCTTGGGTGGCCTTTGGGACCACTATGGCTACACCTTC.

In its sample, this clone was seen a few times. The CDR3 sequence is CASSEPPRDEQYF. For the CDR3, the DNA is TGTGCCAGCAGCGAGCCCCCTCGAGACGAGCAGTACTTC. The chain uses TRBV5-5 and TRBJ2-7, with no clear D. CDR1 is SGHKS and CDR2 is YYEKEE in the germline V gene (reference sequence). This CDR3 is built from 13 residues. Deletions cut 4 bases from V and 5 bases from J, with 13 bases between.